This T cell receptor beta chain stems from a study of prognosis after radiotherapy for stage I lung cancer. TCR beta CDR3 amplification from genomic DNA was performed by two-round multiplex PCR. First-round PCR, the initial amplification, used primers specific to each TRBV and TRBJ gene. TCRdb ran MiXCR on the multiplex PCR reads and lists one entry per CDR3 protein. The sample shows some 14,000 distinct CDR3 sequences, around 45% of them seen only once. The V gene end was trimmed by 4 bases and the J gene end by 6 bases; junction bases not matched to a gene: 4. CDR1 is LGHDT and CDR2 is YNNKEL in the germline V gene (reference sequence). The CDR3 loop spans 15 amino acids. Study-wide findings and caveats: As reported, TRBV and TRBJ gene usage differed between patients who had metastases and those who did not.

Points on this clonotype: Antigen specificity is unknown.

The input for sequencing was PBMCs, taken before or after stereotactic body radiation therapy (not recorded which). The J gene is TRBJ2-1, the V gene TRBV3-1; TRBD2 agrees at 12 bases. The clonotype originates from a donor over 45 with non-small cell lung cancer. This chain's CDR3 is CASSRPSGRGNEQFF. CDR3 bases: TGTGCCAGCAGCCGCCCTAGCGGGAGGGGCAATGAGCAGTTCTTC.